A single sample gave rise to the 3 T cell receptor beta chains below, sequenced in a study of CD8 T cells in Susac syndrome (dated by TCRdb to about 2019). The method behind the library was the immunoSEQ multiplex PCR assay. RNA was extracted with the RNeasy kit and 0.5 to 1 ug was reverse transcribed using random hexamers. TCRdb ran its own pipeline on the public reads, namely fastp trimming at Q25 and MiXCR clone calling, and kept in-frame beta chains. Each entry merges the rows of one CDR3 protein and shows their most common DNA and genes. The sample table records 120,000 to 150,000 distinct CDR3 sequences; approximately 95% of these occur just once. The ten largest clonotypes hold approximately 0.25% of the sample. Sample: CD8+ T cells from PBMCs. Every receptor here comes from a human donor in good health.

The chain links TRBV20-1 to TRBJ2-7, with TRBD2 matching 11 bases. Germline CDR1 and CDR2: DFQATT and SNEGSKA (reference sequence). CDR3 length: 11 amino acids. Germline trimming cut 6 bases from V and 10 bases from J; bases unmatched to any gene: 5. Written as DNA, the CDR3 is TGCAGTGCCGAGACTAGCGGGAAACAGTACTTC. Translated: CSAETSGKQYF.

This sequence joins TRBV15 and TRBJ1-1; D not resolved. Trimming stripped 0 bases from V and 1 base from J, with 12 bases between. CDR1 LNHNV and CDR2 YYDKDF come from the germline V gene (reference sequence). The CDR3 is 16 amino acids. CDR3 in amino acids: CATSRDREEENTEAFF. The DNA of the CDR3 is TGTGCCACCAGCAGAGATAGGGAGGAGGAGAACACTGAAGCTTTCTTT. Filled out from reference TRBV15 and TRBJ1-1, the complete variable domain reads DAMVIQNPRYQVTQFGKPVTLSCSQTLNHNVMYWYQQKSSQAPKLLFHYYDKDFNNEADTPDNFQSRRPNTSFCFLDIRSPGLGDTAMYLCATSRDREEENTEAFFGQGTRLTVV.

The CDR3 here is CASSKEGSGRIDTQYF. CDR3 DNA sequence: TGTGCCAGCAGCAAAGAAGGTAGCGGGAGAATAGATACGCAGTATTTT. This chain connects TRBV21-1 to TRBJ2-3; the table's D call, TRBD2, was not checked against the DNA. TRBV21-1 is a listed pseudogene. The CDR3 loop spans 16 amino acids.